This T cell receptor beta chain was observed in a study of cytomegalovirus exposure and HLA in healthy donors. Findings of the study overall: Earlier analysis looked at TCR beta V segments, and most were productive about 90% or about 30% of the time. Links to common viral pathogens appeared, in a later analysis, for several of the most significant clusters.

The PCR used 60 Vbeta and 13 Jbeta primers. Method: immunoSEQ multiplex PCR; TCRdb's copy keeps in-frame clones and lacks some. The repertoire table contains about 160,000 clones. The CDR3 totals 17 residues. The V end was cut by 4 bases, the J end by 8 bases, with 23 bases between. CDR1 and CDR2 from the germline V gene are SGHDN and FVKESK. Notes on this clone: The antigen is unknown.

Sequenced: PBMCs. The chain combines TRBV14 with TRBJ1-4; possible D gene TRBD1, 6 bases. The source of this sequence is a woman aged 55-70 years in good health and CMV-seronegative. CDR3 bases: TGTGCCAGCAGCCTCCAATCCTACAGGGTCGTGGGAGAAAAACTGTTTTTT. Amino acid sequence: CASSLQSYRVVGEKLFF.